This TCR beta chain was retrieved from a study of shared clonotypes between healthy human individuals (dated by TCRdb to 2020 to 2022). Background for the entire study: Two women and three men aged 18 to 49 years were included in the cohort. To estimate repertoire size and how much clonotypes are shared between individuals, the study performed deep sequencing of blood TCR repertoires from roughly five healthy adults. Libraries were prepared and TCR repertoires were sequenced by different laboratories using diverse techniques, in order to increase sequencing depth and limit assay-specific biases. Leukapheresis yielded between about 0.85 and 9 billion PBMCs per donor. Study-wide conclusions, independent of this receptor: Because the study included only a small number of donors, the genetic and exposure-history diversity represented was limited. Pairwise subsampling led to the expectation that sequencing depth would affect the degree of clonotype sharing among donors. Sampling was limited to blood, and TCR repertoires in tissue likely differ from TCR repertoires in blood.

This clone occurred a few times. The antigen it binds to is not known. Base qualities are not recorded, but no much larger clone differs from it by a single base. The donors were healthy, HIV-negative adults who had no recently reported acute infections or vaccinations. Every donor was a Caucasian adult living in Nashville, Tennessee, USA. For unsorted samples, some 90 million PBMCs were counted, and genomic DNA was extracted using the QIAamp DNA Blood Mini kit. Blood was obtained by leukapheresis, after which PBMCs were separated by Ficoll-Histopaque density gradient centrifugation and cryopreserved in liquid nitrogen vapor phase. Its CDR3 holds 14 amino acids, cysteine through phenylalanine. The read is trimmed to its CDR3 DNA, 42 bases read in frame from base 1. CDR1 SGHTA and CDR2 FQGTGA are derived from the germline V gene. The V end loses 2 bases and the J end loses 0 bases, and a stretch of 5 bases separates them.

Using the deep immunoSEQ assay, TCR CDR3 regions were amplified from genomic DNA by multiplex PCR. For each cell subset, the extracted genomic DNA was distributed evenly across all wells of several immunoSEQ 96-well plates, and each plate served as one replicate. For unsorted PBMC, roughly 0.3 ug genomic DNA, equal to 30,000 or so T cell genomes, was loaded into each replicate PCR. Unsorted PBMC genomic DNA was sequenced across ten immunoSEQ deep assay plates. Purified libraries were quantified with a Qubit 3.0 fluorometer, sized on a Bioanalyzer 2100, and re-quantified with the KAPA Library Quantification kit. Every immunoSEQ 96-well plate was sequenced on a separate single-read 150-cycle Illumina NextSeq 550 flow cell. In the authors' own workflow: The immunoSEQ output contained only junctional sequences without quality scores, so filtering could not match that applied to full-length reads. To assign V/J genes and CDR3, sequences were annotated against IMGT germline references using PyIR, a Python wrapper for IgBLAST v1.9. Reads were filtered out if the reads had weak V/J assignments (E-value above 1e-6), no CDR3, stop codons, out-of-frame junctions, or ambiguous translated residues. V3J clonotypes were defined as sequences sharing an identical inferred V gene, J gene, and CDR3 amino acid sequence. Percentage overlap between repertoires was computed as shared unique clonotypes divided by the size of the smaller repertoire. RTK rarefaction, the Chao1 estimator, and Recon v2.1 estimates of unobserved clonotypes were used to assess repertoire richness. The immuneACCESS repertoire file appears here via TCRdb, limited to in-frame rearrangements. These files lack a portion of the clones; in checked studies, under half of the deficit traces to unresolved V genes, and the cause of the others is not known. The V and J calls and clone size were taken over from that table, and D and trimming were inferred from the DNA. In this sample the table shows about 480,000 clones, about 80% of which occur a single time. The ten largest account for around 12% of the sample.

The sequence came from a woman aged 35 to 49 in good health. Some clones in this sample may be carry-over from other donors' samples. Recombination linked TRBV7-3 to TRBJ1-3, with the identity of the D gene unclear. Sequenced material: PBMCs. The CDR3 region reads CASSLDPSGNTIYF. The sequenced DNA: TGTGCCAGCAGCTTAGACCCCTCTGGAAACACCATATATTTT. The entire variable domain, with the stretches around the CDR3 drawn from the reference TRBV7-3 and TRBJ1-3 proteins, is GAGVSQTPSNKVTEKGKYVELRCDPISGHTALYWYRQSLGQGPEFLIYFQGTGAADDSGLPNDRFFAVRPEGSVSTLKIQRTERGDSAVYLCASSLDPSGNTIYFGEGSWLTVV.